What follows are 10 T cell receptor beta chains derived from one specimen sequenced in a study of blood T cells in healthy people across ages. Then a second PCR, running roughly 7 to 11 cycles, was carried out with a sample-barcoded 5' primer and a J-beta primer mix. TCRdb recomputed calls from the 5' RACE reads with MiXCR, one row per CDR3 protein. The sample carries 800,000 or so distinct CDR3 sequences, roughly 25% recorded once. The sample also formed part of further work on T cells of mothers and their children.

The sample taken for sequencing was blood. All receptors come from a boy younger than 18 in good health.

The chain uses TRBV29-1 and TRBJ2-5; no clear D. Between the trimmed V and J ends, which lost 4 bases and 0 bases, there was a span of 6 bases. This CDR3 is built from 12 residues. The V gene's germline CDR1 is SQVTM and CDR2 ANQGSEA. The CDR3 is CSVVEYQETQYF. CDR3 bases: TGCAGCGTTGTCGAGTACCAAGAGACCCAGTACTTC.

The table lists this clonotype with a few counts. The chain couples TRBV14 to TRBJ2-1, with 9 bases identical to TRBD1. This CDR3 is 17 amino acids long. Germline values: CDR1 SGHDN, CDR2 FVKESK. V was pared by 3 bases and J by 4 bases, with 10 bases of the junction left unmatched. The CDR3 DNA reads TGTGCCAGCAGCCATGTGGTCCGGGACAGGGTTTACAATGAGCAGTTCTTC. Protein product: CASSHVVRDRVYNEQFF.

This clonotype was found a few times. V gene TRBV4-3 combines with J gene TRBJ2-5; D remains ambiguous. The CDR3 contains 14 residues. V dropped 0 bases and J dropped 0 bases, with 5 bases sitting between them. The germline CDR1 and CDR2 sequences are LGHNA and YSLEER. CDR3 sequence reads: CASSQERYQETQYF. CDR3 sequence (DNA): TGCGCCAGCAGCCAAGAGAGGTACCAAGAGACCCAGTACTTC.

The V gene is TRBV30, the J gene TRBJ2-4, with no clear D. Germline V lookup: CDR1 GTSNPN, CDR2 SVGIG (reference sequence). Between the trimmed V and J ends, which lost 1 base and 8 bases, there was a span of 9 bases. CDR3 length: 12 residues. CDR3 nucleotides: TGTGCCTGGAGTGACGAGAGGTACATTCAGTACTTC. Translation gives CAWSDERYIQYF.

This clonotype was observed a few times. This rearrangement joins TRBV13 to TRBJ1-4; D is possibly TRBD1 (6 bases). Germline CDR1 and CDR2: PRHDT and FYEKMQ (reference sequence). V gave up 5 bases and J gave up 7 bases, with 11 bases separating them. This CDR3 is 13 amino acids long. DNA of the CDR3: TGTGCCAGCAGCAGCTTAGGGGGTGAAAAACTGTTTTTT. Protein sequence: CASSSLGGEKLFF.

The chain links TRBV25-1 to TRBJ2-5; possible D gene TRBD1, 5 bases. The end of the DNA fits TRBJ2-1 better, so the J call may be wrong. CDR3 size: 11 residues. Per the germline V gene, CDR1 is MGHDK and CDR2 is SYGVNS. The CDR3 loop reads CAAGQGNEQFF. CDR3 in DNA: TGTGCCGCTGGGCAGGGAAATGAGCAGTTCTTC.

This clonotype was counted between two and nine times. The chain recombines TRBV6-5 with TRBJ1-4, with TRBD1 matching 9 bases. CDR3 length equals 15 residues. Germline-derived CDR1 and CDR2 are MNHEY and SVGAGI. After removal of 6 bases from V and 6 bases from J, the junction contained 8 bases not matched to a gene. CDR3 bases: TGTGCCAGCAGCCGTGGGACAGGGAAGGATGAAAAACTGTTTTTT. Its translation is CASSRGTGKDEKLFF.

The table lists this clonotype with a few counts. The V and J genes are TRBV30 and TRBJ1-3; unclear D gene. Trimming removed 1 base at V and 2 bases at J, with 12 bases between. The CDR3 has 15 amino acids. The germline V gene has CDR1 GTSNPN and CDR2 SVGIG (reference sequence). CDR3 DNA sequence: TGTGCCTGGAGTGCACTCCAGAAACCTGGAAACACCATATATTTT. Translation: CAWSALQKPGNTIYF.

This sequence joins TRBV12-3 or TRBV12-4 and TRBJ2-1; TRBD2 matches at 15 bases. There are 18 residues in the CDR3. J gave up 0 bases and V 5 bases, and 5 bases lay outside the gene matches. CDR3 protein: CASSPGLAGGSSYNEQFF. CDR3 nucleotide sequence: TGTGCCAGCAGTCCGGGACTAGCGGGGGGCAGCTCCTACAATGAGCAGTTCTTC.

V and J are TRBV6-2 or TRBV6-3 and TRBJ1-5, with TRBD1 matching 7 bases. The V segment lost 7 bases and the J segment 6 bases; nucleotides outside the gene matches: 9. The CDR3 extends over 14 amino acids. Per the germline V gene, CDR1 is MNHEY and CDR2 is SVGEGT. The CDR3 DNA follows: TGTGCCAGCACCCCGACAGGGAGGAGTCAGCCCCAGCATTTT. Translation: CASTPTGRSQPQHF.